This passage covers 18 T cell receptor beta chains from one sample sequenced in a study of T cell changes during pregnancy in multiple sclerosis. Clones were sequenced by immunoSEQ multiplex PCR, and TCRdb holds only the in-frame ones, with some missing. This table holds roughly 100,000 clones, almost 95% found once. The sample was peripheral blood, taken after pregnancy. The receptors derive from a female donor with multiple sclerosis, enrolled in a pregnancy study.

This chain connects TRBV29-1 to TRBJ2-7; 8 bases agree with TRBD1. The CDR3 covers 13 residues. The trim removed 3 bases at V and 2 bases at J, leaving 3 bases unmatched. The germline V gene has CDR1 SQVTM and CDR2 ANQGSEA. Written as DNA, the CDR3 is TGCAGCGTTGAGGGACAGGACCCCTACGAGCAGTACTTC. This encodes CSVEGQDPYEQYF.

The V call is TRBV27, the J call TRBJ1-4; D gene uncertain. V was clipped by 5 bases and J by 10 bases, with 14 bases between them. This CDR3 comprises 13 residues. Germline CDR1 is MNHEY and CDR2 is SMNVEV (reference sequence). Here the CDR3 DNA reads TGTGCCAGCAGTCGGACTTACGTTTCAAAACTGTTTTTT. This sequence encodes CASSRTYVSKLFF.

Only one count was recorded for this clone. The chain has TRBV7-2 and TRBJ2-7; D is possibly TRBD1 (5 bases). Germline-derived CDR1 and CDR2 are SGHTA and FQGNSA. The CDR3 spans 15 residues. The V end was cut by 1 base, the J end by 0 bases, with 10 bases between. CDR3 bases: TGTGCCAGCAGCTTAGAGGGTGGGGCCTCCTACGAGCAGTACTTC. Protein: CASSLEGGASYEQYF. The variable domain in full, with the rest retrieved from reference TRBV7-2 and TRBJ2-7, is GAGVSQSPSNKVTEKGKDVELRCDPISGHTALYWYRQSLGQGLEFLIYFQGNSAPDKSGLPSDRFSAERTGGSVSTLTIQRTQQEDSAVYLCASSLEGGASYEQYFGPGTRLTVT.

The count of this clone is one. The chain combines TRBV5-4 with TRBJ2-3; 9 nucleotides line up with TRBD1. The CDR3 is 14 residues long. Germline values: CDR1 SGHNT, CDR2 YYREEE (reference sequence). The V segment lost 7 bases and the J segment 3 bases; nucleotides outside the gene matches: 6. DNA for the CDR3: TGTGCCAGCCTGGACAGGGGCGGGACAGATACGCAGTATTTT. It translates to CASLDRGGTDTQYF.

This sequence joins TRBV18 and TRBJ1-1, with 9 positions matching TRBD1. Per germline, CDR1 KGHSH and CDR2 LQKENI. J was trimmed by 8 bases and V by 6 bases; bases with no gene match: 7. The CDR3 runs to 13 residues. CDR3 DNA: TGTGCCAGCTCTCTCACAGGGGGCGCGGAAGCTTTCTTT. Translation gives CASSLTGGAEAFF.

This chain links TRBV6-4 with TRBJ1-5; D possibly corresponds to TRBD1 (6 bases). This CDR3 has 16 residues. V was clipped by 2 bases and J by 11 bases, with 22 bases between them. Germline values: CDR1 MRHNA, CDR2 SNTAGT. The CDR3 reads CASSDNSTGLVGTQHF. For the CDR3, the DNA is TGTGCCAGCAGTGACAATTCGACAGGTCTGGTTGGGACCCAGCATTTT.

The J gene is TRBJ2-7, the V gene TRBV15, with 9 bases matching TRBD1. The germline gives CDR1 LNHNV, CDR2 YYDKDF (reference sequence). V gave up 1 base and J gave up 0 bases; unmatched junction bases: 7. The CDR3 sequence is 17 residues long. CDR3 in DNA: TGTGCCACCAGCAGAGCTAGGGGACAGGGAAGCTCCTACGAGCAGTACTTC. This translates into CATSRARGQGSSYEQYF.

The chain combines TRBV4-1 with TRBJ2-1, with 7 positions matching TRBD2. CDR1 and CDR2 (germline): MGHRA, YSYEKL. The CDR3 contains 15 residues. The V gene end was trimmed by 6 bases and the J gene end by 0 bases; junction bases not matched to a gene: 5. Here the CDR3 reads CASSPSGTSYNEQFF. The CDR3 DNA follows: TGCGCCAGCAGTCCCAGCGGGACCTCCTACAATGAGCAGTTCTTC.

The chain recombines TRBV7-3 with TRBJ1-1; 11 positions match TRBD1. CDR1 SGHTA and CDR2 FQGTGA come from the germline V gene. Losses at the gene ends were 2 bases for V and 2 bases for J; bases not matched to a gene: 10. The CDR3 covers 18 residues. The CDR3 coding sequence is TGTGCCAGCAGCTTAGGACAGGGGGCAAGCCCCACTAACACTGAAGCTTTCTTT. It codes for CASSLGQGASPTNTEAFF. The variable domain in full, completed from reference TRBV7-3 and TRBJ1-1, reads GAGVSQTPSNKVTEKGKYVELRCDPISGHTALYWYRQSLGQGPEFLIYFQGTGAADDSGLPNDRFFAVRPEGSVSTLKIQRTERGDSAVYLCASSLGQGASPTNTEAFFGQGTRLTVV.

The chain combines TRBV5-8 with TRBJ2-3, with 8 bases aligning to TRBD2. J gave up 2 bases and V 4 bases, and 6 bases lay outside the gene matches. In germline, CDR1 is SGHTS, CDR2 YDEGEE. The CDR3 length is 15 residues. CDR3 nucleotides: TGTGCCAGCAGCCGACTAGCGAGGGACACAGATACGCAGTATTTT. This sequence encodes CASSRLARDTDTQYF.

The chain joins TRBV7-3 to TRBJ2-1, with 11 bases lining up with TRBD2. V was pared by 5 bases and J by 10 bases, with 10 bases of the junction left unmatched. The CDR3 covers 15 residues. Germline V gene lookup returns CDR1 SGHTA and CDR2 FQGTGA. The CDR3 coding sequence is TGTGCCAGCAGCCCCCACCGACTAGCGGGGACAGAGCAGTTCTTC. It specifies CASSPHRLAGTEQFF.

The chain has TRBV7-9 and TRBJ1-2, with D possibly being TRBD1 (6 bases). Germline V gives CDR1 SEHNR, CDR2 FQNEAQ (reference sequence). The V and J ends lost 2 bases and 8 bases respectively, with 12 bases between them. The CDR3 is 13 amino acids. The CDR3 nucleotides are TGTGCCAGCAGCTTATCCAGGGGAGAAGGCTACACCTTC. It encodes CASSLSRGEGYTF.

The CDR3 DNA reads TGCGCCAGCAGGACAGATAGCAATCAGCCCCAGCATTTT. Translated, it gives CASRTDSNQPQHF. The J gene is TRBJ1-5, the V gene TRBV5-1; D perhaps matches TRBD1 (5 bases). Germline V gene lookup returns CDR1 SGHRS and CDR2 YFSETQ. CDR3 length: 13 amino acids. Trimming removed 5 bases at V and 0 bases at J, with 6 bases between.

The rearrangement joins TRBV27 to TRBJ1-1, with 7 bases aligning to TRBD1. From germline, CDR1 is MNHEY and CDR2 SMNVEV (reference sequence). The CDR3 extends over 14 amino acids. V was pared by 7 bases and J by 4 bases, with 9 bases of the junction left unmatched. The DNA for the CDR3 is TGTGCCAGCACCTACAAGACAGGGATCACTGAAGCTTTCTTT. It codes for CASTYKTGITEAFF.

This rearrangement joins TRBV15 to TRBJ2-5; D remains ambiguous. The CDR3 is made up of 13 amino acids. V was clipped by 1 base and J by 4 bases, with 7 bases between them. Germline V CDR1 and CDR2: LNHNV, YYDKDF (reference sequence). In nucleotides, the CDR3 is TGTGCCACCAGCAGAGGGGCAGCAGAGACCCAGTACTTC. Translating gives CATSRGAAETQYF.

The CDR3 DNA reads as TGTGCCAGCAGCTTGGTACAGGGAAACACCATATATTTT. Amino acid sequence: CASSLVQGNTIYF. V is TRBV5-6 and J is TRBJ1-3; D is unresolved. The germline V gene encodes CDR1 SGHDT and CDR2 YYEEEE. The V end was cut by 0 bases, the J end by 4 bases, with 5 bases between. The CDR3 is 13 residues long.

The rearrangement links TRBV6-5 to TRBJ2-7, with D possibly TRBD2 on 7 matching bases. CDR3 length: 14 residues. Trimming shortened V by 10 bases and J by 5 bases, and 21 bases separated the two germline ends. Germline lookup yields CDR1 MNHEY and CDR2 SVGAGI. The CDR3 protein is CATGLGRGYHEQYF. The CDR3 nucleotides read TGTGCCACCGGTCTGGGGAGGGGGTATCACGAGCAGTACTTC.

V is TRBV15 and J is TRBJ1-1; D possibly corresponds to TRBD1 (6 bases). V gave up 0 bases and J gave up 1 base, with 15 bases separating them. The length of the CDR3 is 17 residues. CDR1 and CDR2 from the germline V gene are LNHNV and YYDKDF (reference sequence). The CDR3 DNA is TGTGCCACCAGCAGAGATAAAAGACGACAGGAGAACACTGAAGCTTTCTTT. Protein: CATSRDKRRQENTEAFF.